Shown below are 3 T cell receptor beta chains from a single sample sequenced in a study of human T cells and chemical hapten exposure. Time point denoted: patch test 3, about 24 weeks after DPC sensitization. The treatment: therapeutic diphenylcyclopropenone sensitization with weekly scalp DPC. One entry per CDR3 protein, called by TCRdb with MiXCR from the RACE reads. The sample has just under 65,000 distinct CDR3 sequences, around 10% seen once. Sample: whole blood, taken in connection with sensitization to the hapten diphenylcyclopropenone (DPC). The receptors were gathered from a woman in her twenties or thirties with alopecia areata. Some clones in this sample may be carry-over from other donors' samples.

This clonotype was counted only a few times. This chain joins TRBV27 and TRBJ2-7; TRBD1 aligns across 8 bases. The CDR3 totals 17 residues. The V and J ends lost 6 bases and 3 bases, in that order; junction bases with no gene match: 16. CDR1 and CDR2 from the germline V gene are MNHEY and SMNVEV (reference sequence). This chain's CDR3 is CASSPIRPDRDVYEQYF. DNA of the CDR3: TGTGCCAGCAGCCCCATTCGGCCGGACAGGGACGTCTACGAGCAGTACTTC.

This rearrangement joins TRBV18 to TRBJ2-1; D perhaps matches TRBD1 (6 bases). The CDR3 totals 15 residues. V lost 3 bases and J 6 bases, leaving 15 bases between the germline ends. Germline CDR1 KGHSH, CDR2 LQKENI. The chain's CDR3 is CASSPLTGSGNEQFF. In nucleotides, the CDR3 is TGTGCCAGCTCACCGTTGACAGGTTCGGGCAATGAGCAGTTCTTC.

This clonotype has ten or more counts. This chain joins TRBV12-3 or TRBV12-4 and TRBJ2-3; TRBD2 aligns across 7 bases. The length of the CDR3 is 18 residues. With 2 bases clipped from V and 5 bases from J, the junction kept 16 bases outside the gene matches. CDR3 region: CASSLYLGGGNGIDTQYF. The DNA for the CDR3 is TGTGCCAGCAGTTTATATCTGGGCGGGGGTAATGGGATAGATACGCAGTATTTT.